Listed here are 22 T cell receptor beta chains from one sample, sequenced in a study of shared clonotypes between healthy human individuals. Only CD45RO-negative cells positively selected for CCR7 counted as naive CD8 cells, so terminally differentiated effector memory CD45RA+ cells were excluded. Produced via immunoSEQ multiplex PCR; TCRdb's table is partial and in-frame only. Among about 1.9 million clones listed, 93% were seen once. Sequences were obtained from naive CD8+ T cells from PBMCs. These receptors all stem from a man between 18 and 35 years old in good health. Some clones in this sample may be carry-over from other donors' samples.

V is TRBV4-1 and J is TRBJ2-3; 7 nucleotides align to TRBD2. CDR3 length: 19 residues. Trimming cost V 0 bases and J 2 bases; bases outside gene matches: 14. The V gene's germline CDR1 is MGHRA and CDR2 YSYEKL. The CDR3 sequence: CASSQEANYGGRVTDTQYF. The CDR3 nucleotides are TGCGCCAGCAGCCAAGAAGCGAACTATGGTGGGAGGGTCACAGATACGCAGTATTTT.

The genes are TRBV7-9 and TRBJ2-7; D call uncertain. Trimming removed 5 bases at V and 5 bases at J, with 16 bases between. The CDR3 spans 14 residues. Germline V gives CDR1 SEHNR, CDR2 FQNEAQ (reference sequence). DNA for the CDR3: TGTGCCAGCAGCGACCCGGTGAGTCCCCACGAGCAGTACTTC. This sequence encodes CASSDPVSPHEQYF.

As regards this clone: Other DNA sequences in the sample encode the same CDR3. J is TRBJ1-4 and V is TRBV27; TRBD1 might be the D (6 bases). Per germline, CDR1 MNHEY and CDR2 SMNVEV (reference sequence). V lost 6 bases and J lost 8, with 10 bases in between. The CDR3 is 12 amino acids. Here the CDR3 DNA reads TGTGCCAGCAGGACAGGAGGGGAAAAACTGTTTTTT. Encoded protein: CASRTGGEKLFF. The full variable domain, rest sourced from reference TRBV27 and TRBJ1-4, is EAQVTQNPRYLITVTGKKLTVTCSQNMNHEYMSWYRQDPGLGLRQIYYSMNVEVTDKGDVPEGYKVSRKEKRNFPLILESPSPNQTSLYFCASRTGGEKLFFGSGTQLSVL.

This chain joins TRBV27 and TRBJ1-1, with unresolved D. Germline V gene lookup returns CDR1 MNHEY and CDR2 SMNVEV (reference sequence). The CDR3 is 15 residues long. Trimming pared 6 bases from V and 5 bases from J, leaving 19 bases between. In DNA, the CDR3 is TGTGCCAGCAGCCCCACGCCGGGGATTGAAACTGAAGCTTTCTTT. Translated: CASSPTPGIETEAFF.

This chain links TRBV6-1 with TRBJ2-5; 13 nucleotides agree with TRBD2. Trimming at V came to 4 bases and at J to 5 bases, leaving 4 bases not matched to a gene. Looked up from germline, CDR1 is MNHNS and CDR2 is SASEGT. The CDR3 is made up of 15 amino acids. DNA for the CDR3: TGTGCCAGCAGTGGGACTAGCGGGAGTGGTGAGACCCAGTACTTC. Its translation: CASSGTSGSGETQYF.

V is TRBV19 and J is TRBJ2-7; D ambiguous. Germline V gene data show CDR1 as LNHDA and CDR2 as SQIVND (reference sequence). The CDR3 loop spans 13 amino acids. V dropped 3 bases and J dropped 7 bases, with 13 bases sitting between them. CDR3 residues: CASSISSRLEQYF. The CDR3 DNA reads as TGTGCCAGTAGTATTTCGTCGAGGTTAGAGCAGTACTTC.

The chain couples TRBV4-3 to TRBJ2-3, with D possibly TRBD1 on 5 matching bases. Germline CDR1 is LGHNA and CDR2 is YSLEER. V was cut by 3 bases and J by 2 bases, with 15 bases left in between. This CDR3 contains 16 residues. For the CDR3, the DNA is TGCGCCAGCAGCCACCGGTCCAGGGATCTCACAGATACGCAGTATTTT. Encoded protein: CASSHRSRDLTDTQYF.

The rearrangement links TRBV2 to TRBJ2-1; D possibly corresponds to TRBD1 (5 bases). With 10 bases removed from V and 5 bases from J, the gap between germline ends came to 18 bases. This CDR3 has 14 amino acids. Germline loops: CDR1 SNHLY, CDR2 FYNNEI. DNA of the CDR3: TGTGCCATACCGCCCGAGACAGCAGACAATGAGCAGTTCTTC. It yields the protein CAIPPETADNEQFF.

The CDR3 loop reads CASSSDPYEQYF. The CDR3 DNA follows: TGTGCCAGCAGCTCCGACCCTTACGAGCAGTACTTC. The chain links TRBV9 to TRBJ2-5; the D is unclear. Gene TRBJ2-7 matches the end of the DNA better, so the J call may be wrong. CDR1 is SGDLS and CDR2 is YYNGEE in the germline V gene. CDR3 length: 12 amino acids.

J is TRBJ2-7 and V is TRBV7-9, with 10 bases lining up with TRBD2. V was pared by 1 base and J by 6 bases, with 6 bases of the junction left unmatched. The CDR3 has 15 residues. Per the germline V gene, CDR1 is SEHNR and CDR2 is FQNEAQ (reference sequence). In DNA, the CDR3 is TGTGCCAGCAGCTTAGGGCTAGCGGGAGTTTCCGAGCAGTACTTC. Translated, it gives CASSLGLAGVSEQYF.

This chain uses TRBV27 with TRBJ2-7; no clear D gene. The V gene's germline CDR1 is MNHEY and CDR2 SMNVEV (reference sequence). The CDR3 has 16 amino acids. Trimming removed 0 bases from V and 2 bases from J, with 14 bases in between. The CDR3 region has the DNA TGTGCCAGCAGTTTATCATCTTTACGGAAACCCTACGAGCAGTACTTC. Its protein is CASSLSSLRKPYEQYF.

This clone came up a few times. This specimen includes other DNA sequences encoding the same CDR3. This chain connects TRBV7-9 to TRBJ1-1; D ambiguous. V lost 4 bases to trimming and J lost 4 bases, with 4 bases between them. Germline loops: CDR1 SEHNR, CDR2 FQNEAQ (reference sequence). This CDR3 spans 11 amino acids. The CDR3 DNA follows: TGTGCCAGCAGCTCCTCCACTGAAGCTTTCTTT. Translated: CASSSSTEAFF.

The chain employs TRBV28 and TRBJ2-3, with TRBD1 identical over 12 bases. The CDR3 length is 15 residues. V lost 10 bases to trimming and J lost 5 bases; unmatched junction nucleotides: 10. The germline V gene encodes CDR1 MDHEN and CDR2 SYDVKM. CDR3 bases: TGTGCCACCACCGCGGGACAGGGGGCGGAAGATACGCAGTATTTT. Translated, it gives CATTAGQGAEDTQYF.

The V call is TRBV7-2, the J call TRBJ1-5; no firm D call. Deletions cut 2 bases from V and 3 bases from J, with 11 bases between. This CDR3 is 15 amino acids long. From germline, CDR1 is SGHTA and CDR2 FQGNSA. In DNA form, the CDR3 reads TGTGCCAGCAGCTTATCTGGGTTCAACAATCAGCCCCAGCATTTT. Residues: CASSLSGFNNQPQHF.

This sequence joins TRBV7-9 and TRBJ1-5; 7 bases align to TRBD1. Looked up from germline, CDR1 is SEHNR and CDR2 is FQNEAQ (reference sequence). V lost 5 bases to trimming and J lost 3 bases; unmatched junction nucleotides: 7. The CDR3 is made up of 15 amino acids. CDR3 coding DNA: TGTGCCAGCAGCCAGGGGGAGTTCGCCAATCAGCCCCAGCATTTT. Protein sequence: CASSQGEFANQPQHF.

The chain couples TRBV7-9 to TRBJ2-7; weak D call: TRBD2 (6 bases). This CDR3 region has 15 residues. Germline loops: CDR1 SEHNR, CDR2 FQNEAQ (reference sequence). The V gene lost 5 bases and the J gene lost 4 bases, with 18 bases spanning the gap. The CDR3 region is CASSPFGGAGYEQYF. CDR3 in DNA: TGTGCCAGCAGCCCTTTTGGGGGAGCGGGTTACGAGCAGTACTTC. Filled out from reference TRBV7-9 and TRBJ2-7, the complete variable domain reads DTGVSQNPRHKITKRGQNVTFRCDPISEHNRLYWYRQTLGQGPEFLTYFQNEAQLEKSRLLSDRFSAERPKGSFSTLEIQRTEQGDSAMYLCASSPFGGAGYEQYFGPGTRLTVT.

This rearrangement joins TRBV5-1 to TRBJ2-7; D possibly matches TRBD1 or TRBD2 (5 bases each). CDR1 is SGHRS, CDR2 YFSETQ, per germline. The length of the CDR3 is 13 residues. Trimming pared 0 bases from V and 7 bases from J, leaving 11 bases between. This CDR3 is CASSLAGTGEQYF. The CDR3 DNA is TGCGCCAGCAGCTTGGCCGGGACGGGGGAGCAGTACTTC.

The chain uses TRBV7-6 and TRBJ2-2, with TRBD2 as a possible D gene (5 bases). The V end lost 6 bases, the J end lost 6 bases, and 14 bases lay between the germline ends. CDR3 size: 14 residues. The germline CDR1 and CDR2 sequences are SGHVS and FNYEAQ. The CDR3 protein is CASSPGKPPGELFF. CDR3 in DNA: TGTGCCAGCAGTCCCGGGAAGCCCCCCGGGGAGCTGTTTTTT.

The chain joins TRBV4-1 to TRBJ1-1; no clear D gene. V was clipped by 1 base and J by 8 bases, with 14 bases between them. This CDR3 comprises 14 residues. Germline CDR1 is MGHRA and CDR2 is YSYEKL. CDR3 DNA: TGCGCCAGCAGCCAAGTCCGGGGAGTGAGAGAAGCTTTCTTT. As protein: CASSQVRGVREAFF.

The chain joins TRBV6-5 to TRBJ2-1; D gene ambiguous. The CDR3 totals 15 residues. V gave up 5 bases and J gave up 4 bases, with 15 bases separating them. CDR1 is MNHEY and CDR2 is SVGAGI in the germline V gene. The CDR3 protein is CASSPDSPAYNEQFF. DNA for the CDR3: TGTGCCAGCAGTCCTGATTCCCCGGCATACAATGAGCAGTTCTTC.

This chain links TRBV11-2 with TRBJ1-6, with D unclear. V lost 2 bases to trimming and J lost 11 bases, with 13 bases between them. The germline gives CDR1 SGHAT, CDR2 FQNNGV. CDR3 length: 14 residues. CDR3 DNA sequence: TGTGCCAGCAGCTTATTTCGGATCGCGCCACCCCTCCACTTT. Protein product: CASSLFRIAPPLHF. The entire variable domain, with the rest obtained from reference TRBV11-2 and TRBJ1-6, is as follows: EAGVAQSPRYKIIEKRQSVAFWCNPISGHATLYWYQQILGQGPKLLIQFQNNGVVDDSQLPKDRFSAERLKGVDSTLKIQPAKLEDSAVYLCASSLFRIAPPLHFGNGTRLTVT.

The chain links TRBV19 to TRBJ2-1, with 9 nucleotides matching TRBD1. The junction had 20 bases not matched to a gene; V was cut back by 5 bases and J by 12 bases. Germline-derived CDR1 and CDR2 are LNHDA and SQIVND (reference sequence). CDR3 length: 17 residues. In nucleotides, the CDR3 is TGTGCCAGTAGTCCCAAGGGGTGGGACAGGGTAAGAATTGTGCAGTTCTTC. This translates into CASSPKGWDRVRIVQFF.